The present T cell receptor beta chain was sequenced within a study of CD8+CD57+ T cells in acquired aplastic anemia. Study background: When averaged, DNA from sorted CD4+ and CD8+ cells came to 3.2 ug. Notes on the study in general: Over 25 CD8+ CDR3 sequences occurred in both the patients and the controls. Simpson's diversity of CD8+ cells was not significantly different in patients compared with controls.

This clonotype has at least ten counts. The antigen is unknown. Those patients picked for sequencing had displayed CD8+CD57+ cell expansion on flow cytometry. The blood sampling took place in patients who had so far received no therapy. The germline V gene has CDR1 SGHDN and CDR2 FVKESK. Trimming took 4 bases from V and 0 from J, leaving 16 bases between them. The CDR3 length is 18 residues. Template material for TCR beta VDJ and CDR3 profiling consisted of genomic DNA. TCRdb fed the reads into MiXCR, producing one record per CDR3 protein. The table includes roughly 280,000 distinct CDR3 sequences, around three fifths detected once.

The V and J genes are TRBV14 and TRBJ2-6; D not certain. Material for sequencing was sorted CD4+, CD8+, or CD8+CD57+ T cells (not recorded which) from PBMCs. The receptor was isolated from a human donor with aplastic anemia. In DNA form, the CDR3 reads TGTGCCAGCAGCCCTCTCAGTAATTATTACTCTGGGGCCAACGTCCTGACTTTC. This gives the protein CASSPLSNYYSGANVLTF.